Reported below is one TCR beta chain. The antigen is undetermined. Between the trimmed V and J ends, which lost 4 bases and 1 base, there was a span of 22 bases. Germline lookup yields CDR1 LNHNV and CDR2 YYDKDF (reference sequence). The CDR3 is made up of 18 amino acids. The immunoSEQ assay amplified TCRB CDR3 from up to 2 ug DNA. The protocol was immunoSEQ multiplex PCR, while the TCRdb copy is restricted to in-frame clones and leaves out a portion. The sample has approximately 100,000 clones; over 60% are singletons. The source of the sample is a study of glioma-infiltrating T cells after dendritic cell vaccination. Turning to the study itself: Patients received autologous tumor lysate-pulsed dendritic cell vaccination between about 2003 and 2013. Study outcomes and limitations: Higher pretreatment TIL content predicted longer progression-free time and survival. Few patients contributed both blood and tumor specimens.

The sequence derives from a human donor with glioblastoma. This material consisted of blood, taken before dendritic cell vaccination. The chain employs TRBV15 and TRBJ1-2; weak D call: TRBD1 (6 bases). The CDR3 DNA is TGTGCCACCAGCACCTCCAGGACAGTGGCTCTCTATAACTATGGCTACACCTTC. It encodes CATSTSRTVALYNYGYTF.